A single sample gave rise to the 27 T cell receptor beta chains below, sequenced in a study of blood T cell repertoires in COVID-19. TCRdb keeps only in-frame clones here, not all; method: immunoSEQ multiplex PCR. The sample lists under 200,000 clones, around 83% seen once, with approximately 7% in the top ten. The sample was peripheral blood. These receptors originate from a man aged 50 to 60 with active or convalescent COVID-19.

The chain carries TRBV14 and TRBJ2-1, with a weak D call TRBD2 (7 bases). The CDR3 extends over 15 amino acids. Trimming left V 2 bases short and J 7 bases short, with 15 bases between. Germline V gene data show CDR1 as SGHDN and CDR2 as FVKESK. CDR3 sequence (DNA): TGTGCCAGCAGCCAAACGGGGGGCCAAACGAATGAGCAGTTCTTC. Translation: CASSQTGGQTNEQFF. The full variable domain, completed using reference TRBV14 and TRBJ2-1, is EAGVTQFPSHSVIEKGQTVTLRCDPISGHDNLYWYRRVMGKEIKFLLHFVKESKQDESGMPNNRFLAERTGGTYSTLKVQPAELEDSGVYFCASSQTGGQTNEQFFGPGTRLTVL.

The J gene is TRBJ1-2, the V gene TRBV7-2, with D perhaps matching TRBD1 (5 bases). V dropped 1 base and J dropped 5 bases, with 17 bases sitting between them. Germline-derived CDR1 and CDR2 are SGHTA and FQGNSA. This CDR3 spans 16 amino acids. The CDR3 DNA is TGTGCCAGCAGCTTAGATGTACGGGTCCGGGGGTATGGCTACACCTTC. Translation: CASSLDVRVRGYGYTF.

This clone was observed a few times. CDR3 residues: CASSVTSGDYNEQFF. The CDR3 DNA reads as TGTGCCAGCAGCGTAACTAGCGGAGACTACAATGAGCAGTTCTTC. The chain combines TRBV7-9 with TRBJ2-1; 8 bases align to TRBD2. The ends lost 5 bases at V and 3 bases at J; junction bases unmatched: 6. Per the germline V gene, CDR1 is SEHNR and CDR2 is FQNEAQ (reference sequence). The CDR3 runs 15 residues.

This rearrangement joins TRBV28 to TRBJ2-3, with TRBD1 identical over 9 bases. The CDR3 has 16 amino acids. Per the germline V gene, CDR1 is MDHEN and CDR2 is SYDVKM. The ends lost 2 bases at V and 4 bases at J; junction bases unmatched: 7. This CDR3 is CASSLTGTGSPDTQYF. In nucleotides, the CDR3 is TGTGCCAGCAGTTTAACCGGGACAGGGAGTCCAGATACGCAGTATTTT.

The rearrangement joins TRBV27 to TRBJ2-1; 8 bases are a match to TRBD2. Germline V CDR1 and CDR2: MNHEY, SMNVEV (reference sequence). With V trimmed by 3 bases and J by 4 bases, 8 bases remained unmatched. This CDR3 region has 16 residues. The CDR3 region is CASSFWASGRYNEQFF. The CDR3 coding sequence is TGTGCCAGCAGTTTTTGGGCTAGCGGGCGTTACAATGAGCAGTTCTTC.

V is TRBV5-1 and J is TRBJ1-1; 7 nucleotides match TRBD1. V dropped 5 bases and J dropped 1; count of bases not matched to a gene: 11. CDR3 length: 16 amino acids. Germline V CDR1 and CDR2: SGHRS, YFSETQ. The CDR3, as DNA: TGCGCCAGCAGGTCGGGTAGGGACAGTGCGAACACTGAAGCTTTCTTT. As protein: CASRSGRDSANTEAFF.

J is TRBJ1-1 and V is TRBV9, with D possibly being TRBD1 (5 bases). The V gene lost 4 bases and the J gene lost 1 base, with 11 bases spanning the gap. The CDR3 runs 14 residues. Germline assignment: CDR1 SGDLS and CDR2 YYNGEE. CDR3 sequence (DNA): TGTGCCAGCAGCCCCCATACAGGGAACACTGAAGCTTTCTTT. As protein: CASSPHTGNTEAFF. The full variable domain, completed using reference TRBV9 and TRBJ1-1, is DSGVTQTPKHLITATGQRVTLRCSPRSGDLSVYWYQQSLDQGLQFLIQYYNGEERAKGNILERFSAQQFPDLHSELNLSSLELGDSALYFCASSPHTGNTEAFFGQGTRLTVV.

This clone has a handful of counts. Written as DNA, the CDR3 is TGCGCCAGCAGCCGAGGGACAGCTAATGAAAAACTGTTTTTT. This sequence encodes CASSRGTANEKLFF. The V and J genes are TRBV4-3 and TRBJ1-4; 7 bases match TRBD1. CDR1 LGHNA and CDR2 YSLEER come from the germline V gene. The CDR3 runs 14 residues. Germline trimming cut 4 bases from V and 3 bases from J; bases unmatched to any gene: 2.

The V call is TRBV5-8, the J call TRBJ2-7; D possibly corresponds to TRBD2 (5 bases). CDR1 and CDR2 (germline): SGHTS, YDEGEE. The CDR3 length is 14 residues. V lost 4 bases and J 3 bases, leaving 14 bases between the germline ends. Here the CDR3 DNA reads TGTGCCAGCAGCCCTGGCGGGTCCTACTACGAGCAGTACTTC. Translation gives CASSPGGSYYEQYF.

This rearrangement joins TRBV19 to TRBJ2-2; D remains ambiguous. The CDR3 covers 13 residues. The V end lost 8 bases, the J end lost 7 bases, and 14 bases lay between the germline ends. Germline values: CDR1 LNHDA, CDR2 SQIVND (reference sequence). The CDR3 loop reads CASYSFSFGELFF. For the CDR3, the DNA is TGTGCCAGTTATAGTTTTTCGTTCGGGGAGCTGTTTTTT.

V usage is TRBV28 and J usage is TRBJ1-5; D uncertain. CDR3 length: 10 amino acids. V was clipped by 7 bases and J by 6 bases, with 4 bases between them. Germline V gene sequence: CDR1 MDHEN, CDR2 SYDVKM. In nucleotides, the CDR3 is TGTGCCAGCAACTTTCAGCCCCAGCATTTT. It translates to CASNFQPQHF.

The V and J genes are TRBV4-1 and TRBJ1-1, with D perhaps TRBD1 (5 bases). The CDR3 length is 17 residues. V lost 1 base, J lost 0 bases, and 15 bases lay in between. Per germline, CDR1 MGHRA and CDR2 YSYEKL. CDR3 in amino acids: CASSQAPRVGMNTEAFF. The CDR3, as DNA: TGCGCCAGCAGCCAAGCCCCCAGGGTCGGCATGAACACTGAAGCTTTCTTT.

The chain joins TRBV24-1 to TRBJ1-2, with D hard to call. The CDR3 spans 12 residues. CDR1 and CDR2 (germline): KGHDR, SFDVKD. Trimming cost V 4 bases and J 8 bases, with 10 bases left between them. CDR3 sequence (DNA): TGTGCCACCAGTGAAGCGGACGGCGGCTACACCTTC. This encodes CATSEADGGYTF.

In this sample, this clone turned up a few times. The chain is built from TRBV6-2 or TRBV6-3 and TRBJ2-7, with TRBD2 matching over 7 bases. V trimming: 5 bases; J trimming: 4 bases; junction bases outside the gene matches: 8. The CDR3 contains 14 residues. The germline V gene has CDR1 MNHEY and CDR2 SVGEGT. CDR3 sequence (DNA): TGTGCCAGCAGTAGGGGCGGGAGACCTTACGAGCAGTACTTC. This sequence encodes CASSRGGRPYEQYF.

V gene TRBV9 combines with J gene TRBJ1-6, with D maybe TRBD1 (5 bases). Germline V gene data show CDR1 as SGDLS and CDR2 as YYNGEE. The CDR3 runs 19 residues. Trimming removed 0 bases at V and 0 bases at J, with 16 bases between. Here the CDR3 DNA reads TGTGCCAGCAGCGTAGGGGTGGACACTCGTTTCTCCTATAATTCACCCCTCCACTTT. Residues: CASSVGVDTRFSYNSPLHF.

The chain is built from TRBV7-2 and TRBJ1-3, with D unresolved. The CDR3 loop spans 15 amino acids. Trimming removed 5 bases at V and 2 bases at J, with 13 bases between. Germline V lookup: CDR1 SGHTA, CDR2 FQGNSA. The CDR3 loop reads CASSIKTPTGNTIYF. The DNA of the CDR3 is TGTGCCAGCAGCATAAAGACACCAACTGGAAACACCATATATTTT.

The CDR3 is CASSLGQGSGNEQFF. The CDR3 bases are TGTGCCAGCTCACTGGGACAGGGTAGCGGCAATGAGCAGTTCTTC. The gene calls are TRBV18 and TRBJ2-1, with TRBD1 matching 9 bases. V was pared by 4 bases and J by 6 bases, with 7 bases of the junction left unmatched. Germline V gene data show CDR1 as KGHSH and CDR2 as LQKENI. The CDR3 spans 15 residues.

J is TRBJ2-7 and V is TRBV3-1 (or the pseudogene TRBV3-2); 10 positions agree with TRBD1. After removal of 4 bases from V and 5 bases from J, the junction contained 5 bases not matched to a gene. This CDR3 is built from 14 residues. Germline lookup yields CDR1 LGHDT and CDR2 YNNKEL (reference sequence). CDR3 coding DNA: TGTGCCAGCAGCCGGGGGACAGGGGTTCACGAGCAGTACTTC. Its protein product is CASSRGTGVHEQYF.

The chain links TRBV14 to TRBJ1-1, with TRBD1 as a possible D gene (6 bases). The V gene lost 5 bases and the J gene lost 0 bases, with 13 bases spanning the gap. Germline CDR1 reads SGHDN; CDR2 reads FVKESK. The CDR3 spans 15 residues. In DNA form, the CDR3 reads TGTGCCAGCAGCGTACGTACAGGGCTGAACACTGAAGCTTTCTTT. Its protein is CASSVRTGLNTEAFF.

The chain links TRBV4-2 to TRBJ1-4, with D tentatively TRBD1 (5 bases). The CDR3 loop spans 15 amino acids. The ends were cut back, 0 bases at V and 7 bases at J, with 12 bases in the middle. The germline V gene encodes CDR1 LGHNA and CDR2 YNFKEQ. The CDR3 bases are TGTGCCAGCAGCCAAGAGCCCCAGGGCGGTGAAAAACTGTTTTTT. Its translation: CASSQEPQGGEKLFF.

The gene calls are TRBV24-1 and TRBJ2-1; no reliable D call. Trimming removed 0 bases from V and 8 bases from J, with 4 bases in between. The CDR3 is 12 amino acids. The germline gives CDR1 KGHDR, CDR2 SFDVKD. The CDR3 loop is CATSDLIDEQFF. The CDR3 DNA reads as TGTGCCACCAGTGATTTGATCGATGAGCAGTTCTTC.

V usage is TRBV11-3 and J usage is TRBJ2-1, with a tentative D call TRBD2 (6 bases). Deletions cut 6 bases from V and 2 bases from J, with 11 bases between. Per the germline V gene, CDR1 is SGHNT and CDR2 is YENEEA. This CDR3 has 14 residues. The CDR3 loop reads CASRLALAYNEQFF. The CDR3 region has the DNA TGTGCCAGCAGGCTAGCGTTGGCCTACAATGAGCAGTTCTTC.

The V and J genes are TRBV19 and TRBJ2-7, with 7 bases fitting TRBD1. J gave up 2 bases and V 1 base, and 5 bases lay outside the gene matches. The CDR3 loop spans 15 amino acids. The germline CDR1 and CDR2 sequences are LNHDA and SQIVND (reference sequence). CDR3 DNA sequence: TGTGCCAGTAGTATAGCAGGGACAGATGCCTACGAGCAGTACTTC. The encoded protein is CASSIAGTDAYEQYF.

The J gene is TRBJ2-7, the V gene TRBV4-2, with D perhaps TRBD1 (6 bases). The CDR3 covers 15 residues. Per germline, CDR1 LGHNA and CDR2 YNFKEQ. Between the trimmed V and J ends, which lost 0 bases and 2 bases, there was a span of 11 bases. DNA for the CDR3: TGTGCCAGCAGCCAAGATCCGGGACACACCTACGAGCAGTACTTC. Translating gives CASSQDPGHTYEQYF.

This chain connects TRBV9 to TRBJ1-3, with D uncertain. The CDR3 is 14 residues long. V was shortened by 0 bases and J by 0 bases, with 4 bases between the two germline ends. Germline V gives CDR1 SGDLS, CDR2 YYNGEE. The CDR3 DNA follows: TGTGCCAGCAGCGTAGTGAGCTCTGGAAACACCATATATTTT. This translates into CASSVVSSGNTIYF.

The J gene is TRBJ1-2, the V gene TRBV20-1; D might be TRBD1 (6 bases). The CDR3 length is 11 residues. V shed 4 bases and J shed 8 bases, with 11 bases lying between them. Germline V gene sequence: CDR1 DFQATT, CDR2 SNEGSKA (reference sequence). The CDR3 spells CSANREGGYTF. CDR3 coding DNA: TGCAGTGCTAACAGGGAAGGAGGCTACACCTTC.

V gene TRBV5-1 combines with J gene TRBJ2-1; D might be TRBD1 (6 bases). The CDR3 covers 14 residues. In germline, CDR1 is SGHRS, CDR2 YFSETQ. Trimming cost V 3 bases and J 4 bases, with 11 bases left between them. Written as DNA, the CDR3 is TGCGCCAGCAGCTCAGGACAGACGTACAATGAGCAGTTCTTC. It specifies CASSSGQTYNEQFF. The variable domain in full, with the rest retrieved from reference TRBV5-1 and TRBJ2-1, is KAGVTQTPRYLIKTRGQQVTLSCSPISGHRSVSWYQQTPGQGLQFLFEYFSETQRNKGNFPGRFSGRQFSNSRSEMNVSTLELGDSALYLCASSSGQTYNEQFFGPGTRLTVL.